Following are 8 T cell receptor beta chains from one sample sequenced in a study of long-term antiretroviral therapy in people with HIV. This was the immunoSEQ v3.0 assay at survey level. The data were produced by immunoSEQ multiplex PCR, yet TCRdb's version contains in-frame clones alone and is incomplete. The table has roughly 30,000 clones, approximately 90% seen once. Sample: unsorted PBMCs, taken 3.1 years after starting antiretroviral therapy. The receptors here all came from a man between 18 and 35 years old with HIV.

The chain carries TRBV7-9 and TRBJ2-7; 8 bases are shared with TRBD1. V was clipped by 5 bases and J by 6 bases; unmatched bases: 3. Looked up from germline, CDR1 is SEHNR and CDR2 is FQNEAQ (reference sequence). There are 12 residues in the CDR3. The CDR3 sequence is CASSLQGVEQYF. The CDR3 coding sequence is TGTGCCAGCAGCCTACAGGGGGTCGAGCAGTACTTC.

The chain's CDR3 is CASSVVSGNTGELFF. DNA for the CDR3: TGTGCCAGCAGCGTAGTGTCAGGGAACACCGGGGAGCTGTTTTTT. The chain carries TRBV9 and TRBJ2-2; D uncertain. The CDR3 contains 15 residues. Trimming took 0 bases from V and 1 from J, leaving 7 bases between them. Germline values: CDR1 SGDLS, CDR2 YYNGEE.

The chain combines TRBV7-9 with TRBJ2-3; no firm D call. CDR1 is SEHNR, CDR2 FQNEAQ, per germline (reference sequence). Trimming pared 8 bases from V and 0 bases from J, leaving 15 bases between. CDR3 length: 15 residues. The DNA of the CDR3 is TGTGCCAGCCAAGGGATCTCCTTTAGCACAGATACGCAGTATTTT. Protein: CASQGISFSTDTQYF.

The chain links TRBV7-9 to TRBJ1-1; unclear D gene. The germline V gene encodes CDR1 SEHNR and CDR2 FQNEAQ (reference sequence). V lost 3 bases and J 13 bases, leaving 18 bases between the germline ends. This CDR3 is built from 13 residues. CDR3 coding DNA: TGTGCCAGCAGCTTTTCTGATGTTTTTGAGGTTTTCTTT. It is translated as CASSFSDVFEVFF.

The rearrangement joins TRBV4-3 to TRBJ1-1; TRBD1 aligns across 7 bases. Per the germline V gene, CDR1 is LGHNA and CDR2 is YSLEER. The CDR3 consists of 15 residues. V was clipped by 0 bases and J by 1 base; unmatched bases: 2. CDR3 DNA sequence: TGCGCCAGCAGCCAAGAGACAGGGTGGAACACTGAAGCTTTCTTT. This encodes CASSQETGWNTEAFF.

The chain employs TRBV7-9 and TRBJ2-1, with 10 bases identical to TRBD2. V gave up 5 bases and J gave up 3 bases; unmatched junction bases: 10. Germline loops: CDR1 SEHNR, CDR2 FQNEAQ (reference sequence). There are 17 residues in the CDR3. The CDR3 loop is CASSPQRGGLSYNEQFF. The CDR3, as DNA: TGTGCCAGCAGCCCCCAGCGGGGGGGCCTTAGCTACAATGAGCAGTTCTTC.

The chain employs TRBV7-9 and TRBJ1-1; D is unclear. Per germline, CDR1 SEHNR and CDR2 FQNEAQ (reference sequence). V shed 3 bases and J shed 5 bases, with 4 bases lying between them. The CDR3 totals 11 residues. Here the CDR3 DNA reads TGTGCCAGCAGCTTTTCGACTGAAGCTTTCTTT. This encodes CASSFSTEAFF.

This clone was observed once. This sequence joins TRBV7-8 and TRBJ1-1; no clear D. V was trimmed by 6 bases and J by 3 bases, leaving 11 bases between them. Germline V gene lookup returns CDR1 SGHVS and CDR2 FQNEAQ. The CDR3 runs 13 residues. The CDR3 DNA reads TGTGCCAGCAGACCGGGCCAGGACACTGAAGCTTTCTTT. This gives the protein CASRPGQDTEAFF.